The subject of this entry is one T cell receptor beta chain. Its antigen remains unknown. These data are taken from a study of cytomegalovirus exposure and HLA in healthy donors. Overall study findings and caveats: Earlier findings revealed that most TCR beta V segments proved productive either about 87% or about 30% of the time. Rare sequences made up most TCRs, while some public TCRs were found in many donors. In a later analysis, TCR beta V- and J-gene trimming showed a link to a missense DCLRE1C variant. A later analysis found TCR association rates differed by HLA locus, highest for DRB1 and lowest for HLA-C.

Germline CDR1 and CDR2: MNHEY and SVGAGI. The CDR3 runs 14 residues. Losses at the gene ends were 5 bases for V and 4 bases for J; bases not matched to a gene: 3. PCR amplification relied on 60 Vbeta primers (plus 13 Jbeta primers). Only in-frame clones appear in the TCRdb table, and some are missing; sequencing was by immunoSEQ multiplex PCR. Here the sample spans about 150,000 clones, roughly 80% being singletons. Sequencing used PBMCs. This chain connects TRBV6-5 to TRBJ1-1; TRBD1 aligns across 11 bases. The origin of this receptor is a woman between 35 and 50 years old in good health and CMV-seronegative. In nucleotides, the CDR3 is TGTGCCAGCAGTAGGGGGACAGGGGGCACTGAAGCTTTCTTT. This translates into CASSRGTGGTEAFF.